This T cell receptor beta chain was sequenced in a study of T cells in Graves' hyperthyroidism and ophthalmopathy. Amplification yielded TCR beta CDR3 regions, with RNA transcripts as the source. The HTBI set primed first-round TCR CDR3 RT-PCR. TCRdb ran MiXCR on the multiplex PCR reads and lists one entry per CDR3 protein. Altogether around 660,000 distinct CDR3 sequences are present, just under 45% being singletons, with the ten largest covering under 8.5%. Germline V gene data show CDR1 as KGHDR and CDR2 as SFDVKD. CDR3 length equals 14 residues. Trimming cost V 3 bases and J 0 bases, with 5 bases left between them. Ten or more counts support this clonotype.

The rearrangement links TRBV24-1 to TRBJ1-5; D is unresolved. Sequencing was carried out using peripheral blood or thyroid tissue (not recorded which). The TCR was taken from an adult man with Graves' disease, either hyperthyroidism or ophthalmopathy (not recorded which). The CDR3 here is CATSDGPSNQPQHF. The CDR3 DNA follows: TGTGCCACCAGTGATGGGCCTAGCAATCAGCCCCAGCATTTT.